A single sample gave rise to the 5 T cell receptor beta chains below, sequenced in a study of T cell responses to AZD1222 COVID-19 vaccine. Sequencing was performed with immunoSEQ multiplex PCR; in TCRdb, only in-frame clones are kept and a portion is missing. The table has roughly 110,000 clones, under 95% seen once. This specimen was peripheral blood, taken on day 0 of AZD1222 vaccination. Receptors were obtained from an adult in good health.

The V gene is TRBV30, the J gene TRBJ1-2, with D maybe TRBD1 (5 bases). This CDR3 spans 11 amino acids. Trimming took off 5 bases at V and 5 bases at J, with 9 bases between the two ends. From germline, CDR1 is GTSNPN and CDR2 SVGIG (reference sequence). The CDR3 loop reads CAWDSVYGYTF. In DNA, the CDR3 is TGTGCCTGGGACAGCGTGTATGGCTACACCTTC. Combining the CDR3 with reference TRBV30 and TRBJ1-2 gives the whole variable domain SQTIHQWPATLVQPVGSPLSLECTVEGTSNPNLYWYRQAAGRGLQLLFYSVGIGQISSEVPQNLSASRPQDRQFILSSKKLLLSDSGFYLCAWDSVYGYTFGSGTRLTVV.

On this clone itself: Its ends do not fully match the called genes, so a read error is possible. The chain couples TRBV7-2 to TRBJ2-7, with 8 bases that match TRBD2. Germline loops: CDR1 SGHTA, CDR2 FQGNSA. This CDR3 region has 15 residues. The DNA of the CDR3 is TGTGCCAGCAGCATAGCGGGACTCTCCACCTACGAGCAGTACTTC. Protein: CASSIAGLSTYEQYF.

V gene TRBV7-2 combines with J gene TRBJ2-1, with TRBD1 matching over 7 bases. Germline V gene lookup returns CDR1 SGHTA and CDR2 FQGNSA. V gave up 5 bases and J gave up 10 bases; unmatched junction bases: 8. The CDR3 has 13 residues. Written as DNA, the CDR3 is TGTGCCAGCAGCGCTCGACAGGGCCGGGAGCAGTTCTTC. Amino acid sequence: CASSARQGREQFF. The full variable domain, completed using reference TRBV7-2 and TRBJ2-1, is GAGVSQSPSNKVTEKGKDVELRCDPISGHTALYWYRQSLGQGLEFLIYFQGNSAPDKSGLPSDRFSAERTGGSVSTLTIQRTQQEDSAVYLCASSARQGREQFFGPGTRLTVL.

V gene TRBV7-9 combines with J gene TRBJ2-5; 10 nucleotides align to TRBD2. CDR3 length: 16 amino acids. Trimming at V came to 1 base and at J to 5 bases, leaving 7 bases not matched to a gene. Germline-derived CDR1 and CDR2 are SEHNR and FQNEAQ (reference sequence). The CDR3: CASSLETSGSRETQYF. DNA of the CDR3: TGTGCCAGCAGCTTAGAGACTAGCGGGTCTAGGGAGACCCAGTACTTC.

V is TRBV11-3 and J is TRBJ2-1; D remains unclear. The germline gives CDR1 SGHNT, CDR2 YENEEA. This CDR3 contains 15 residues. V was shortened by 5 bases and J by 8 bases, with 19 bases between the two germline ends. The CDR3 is CASSNRKAPADEQFF. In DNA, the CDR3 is TGTGCCAGCAGCAATCGAAAGGCCCCGGCCGATGAGCAGTTCTTC.